The 17 T cell receptor beta chains below come from one sample, sequenced in a study of T cells in Graves' hyperthyroidism and ophthalmopathy (dated by TCRdb to about 2019). The library relied on multiplex PCR. This sample was sequenced with an Illumina HiSeq 2000. TCR beta CDR3 regions were amplified from RNA transcripts. A first-round RT-PCR of the TCR CDR3 used the HTBI primer set with the Qiagen OneStep RT-PCR kit. In TCRdb, the public reads were trimmed at Q25 with fastp and aligned with MiXCR, with productive beta chains retained. Each record represents a unique CDR3 protein, reported with the most common genes and DNA among its rows. Recorded for this sample are 490,000 or so distinct CDR3 sequences; about 46% of them occurred a single time. Around two fifths of the sample belongs to the ten largest clones. Input material: peripheral blood or thyroid tissue (not recorded which). The receptors originated from an adult woman with Graves' disease, either hyperthyroidism or ophthalmopathy (not recorded which).

This clonotype was counted many times. CDR3 in amino acids: CAIRPKGSTYEQYF. CDR3 nucleotides: TGTGCCATCCGACCTAAGGGGAGTACGTACGAGCAGTACTTC. J is TRBJ2-7 and V is TRBV10-3; D tentatively reads TRBD1 or TRBD2 (5 bases each). Trimming shortened V by 8 bases and J by 4 bases, and 18 bases separated the two germline ends. Germline V gene lookup returns CDR1 ENHRY and CDR2 SYGVKD. The CDR3 sequence is 14 residues long.

This chain joins TRBV10-2 and TRBJ2-2; 12 positions agree with TRBD2. Germline CDR1 is WSHSY and CDR2 is SAAADI. The CDR3 contains 14 residues. Trimming removed 10 bases from V and 5 bases from J; junction bases left unmatched: 5. CDR3 protein: CAIRLAGETGELFF. The CDR3, as DNA: TGCGCCATCCGACTAGCGGGGGAGACCGGGGAGCTGTTTTTT.

CDR3 region: CASSHRTGAGTEAFF. The CDR3, as DNA: TGTGCCAGCAGCCATCGGACAGGGGCCGGCACTGAAGCTTTCTTT. The chain uses TRBV7-2 and TRBJ1-1; 9 nucleotides align to TRBD1. The CDR3 has 15 residues. The V segment lost 5 bases and the J segment 4 bases; nucleotides outside the gene matches: 8. CDR1 and CDR2 from the germline V gene are SGHTA and FQGNSA.

The DNA of the CDR3 is TGTGCCAGCAATACCGGGACAGGGGCCAACGTCCTGACTTTC. Translated, it gives CASNTGTGANVLTF. The V and J genes are TRBV19 and TRBJ2-6; possibly TRBD1 for D (6 bases). Germline V gene lookup returns CDR1 LNHDA and CDR2 SQIVND (reference sequence). The CDR3 consists of 14 residues. The germline V and J ends were trimmed by 9 bases and 4 bases, with 13 bases remaining between them.

About this clonotype: A much bigger clone sits one base away, suggesting this may be a read error. The chain employs TRBV5-5 and TRBJ2-2; perhaps TRBD1 as D (6 bases). The CDR3 is made up of 17 amino acids. V was trimmed by 8 bases and J by 0 bases, leaving 20 bases between them. The germline CDR1 and CDR2 sequences are SGHKS and YYEKEE (reference sequence). The chain's CDR3 is CASSPGATSANTGELFF. For the CDR3, the DNA is TGTGCCAGTAGCCCAGGGGCCACAAGTGCGAACACCGGGGAGCTGTTTTTT.

This clonotype has only a few counts. The chain combines TRBV9 with TRBJ1-1; D is uncertain. The CDR3 extends over 14 amino acids. Germline loops: CDR1 SGDLS, CDR2 YYNGEE. V lost 1 base and J lost 4, with 11 bases in between. This CDR3 is CASSVREGGTEAFF. CDR3 nucleotides: TGTGCCAGCAGCGTAAGGGAGGGTGGCACTGAAGCTTTCTTT.

This clonotype has a single count. The chain joins TRBV28 to TRBJ2-5, with D unclear. This CDR3 contains 14 residues. CDR1 MDHEN and CDR2 SYDVKM come from the germline V gene. The germline V and J ends were trimmed by 2 bases and 1 base, with 8 bases remaining between them. CDR3 in DNA: TGTGCCAGCAGTTTACGGCACCTCCAAGAGACCCAGTACTTC. Protein: CASSLRHLQETQYF.

J is TRBJ2-5 and V is TRBV7-9; possible D gene TRBD1, 6 bases. The CDR3 runs 13 residues. Germline CDR1 SEHNR, CDR2 FQNEAQ (reference sequence). V was trimmed by 5 bases and J by 5 bases, leaving 12 bases between them. The CDR3 protein is CASSPQGSETQYF. The CDR3 nucleotides read TGTGCCAGCAGCCCTCAGGGGAGCGAGACCCAGTACTTC.

Turning to this clonotype: A much larger clone lies a single base off, so this may be a read error. In nucleotides, the CDR3 is TGCAGTGCTAGAGATCGTAGCGGGAAGGAGGGGCAGTACTTC. It encodes CSARDRSGKEGQYF. The chain employs TRBV20-1 and TRBJ2-7; TRBD2 matches at 8 bases. Germline assignment: CDR1 DFQATT and CDR2 SNEGSKA (reference sequence). With V trimmed by 0 bases and J by 9 bases, 10 bases remained unmatched. The CDR3 has 14 residues.

This clonotype has just a few counts. CDR3 sequence: CSVQGDLFTNYGYTF. The CDR3 nucleotides read TGCAGCGTTCAGGGGGATTTGTTCACTAACTATGGCTACACCTTC. The chain couples TRBV29-1 to TRBJ1-2; 7 bases agree with TRBD1. V gave up 5 bases and J gave up 0 bases; unmatched junction bases: 9. The CDR3 spans 15 residues. Germline lookup yields CDR1 SQVTM and CDR2 ANQGSEA.

The chain has TRBV14 and TRBJ2-7; a possible D gene is TRBD2 (5 bases). V shed 0 bases and J shed 5 bases, with 14 bases lying between them. CDR1 is SGHDN, CDR2 FVKESK, per germline. The CDR3 contains 15 residues. The CDR3 region has the DNA TGTGCCAGCAGCCAAGACCCCGGGTGGAGGCACGAGCAGTACTTC. It codes for CASSQDPGWRHEQYF.

The chain is built from TRBV7-9 and TRBJ2-7; perhaps D is TRBD1 or TRBD2 (5 bases each). The CDR3 has 16 amino acids. Germline lookup yields CDR1 SEHNR and CDR2 FQNEAQ (reference sequence). Trimming pared 5 bases from V and 2 bases from J, leaving 19 bases between. CDR3 region: CASSVYSGTVAYEQYF. CDR3 DNA: TGTGCCAGCAGCGTCTATTCCGGGACGGTGGCCTACGAGCAGTACTTC.

This clonotype was detected a few times. The chain links TRBV7-9 to TRBJ2-7; no firm D call. Germline V lookup: CDR1 SEHNR, CDR2 FQNEAQ (reference sequence). Trimming stripped 0 bases from V and 0 bases from J, with 9 bases between. The CDR3 runs to 15 residues. The DNA of the CDR3 is TGTGCCAGCAGCTTAGCGACGGCCAGCTCCTACGAGCAGTACTTC. Protein product: CASSLATASSYEQYF. Filled out from reference TRBV7-9 and TRBJ2-7, the complete variable domain reads DTGVSQNPRHKITKRGQNVTFRCDPISEHNRLYWYRQTLGQGPEFLTYFQNEAQLEKSRLLSDRFSAERPKGSFSTLEIQRTEQGDSAMYLCASSLATASSYEQYFGPGTRLTVT.

The V gene is TRBV24-1, the J gene TRBJ1-5; 7 bases align to TRBD1. CDR3 size: 14 residues. In germline, CDR1 is KGHDR, CDR2 SFDVKD. The CDR3 sequence: CARGTVYSNQPQHF. The DNA of the CDR3 is TGTGCTAGGGGGACAGTTTATAGCAATCAGCCCCAGCATTTT.

This chain joins TRBV9 and TRBJ2-2; no definite D call. The ends were cut back, 4 bases at V and 6 bases at J, with 16 bases in the middle. From germline, CDR1 is SGDLS and CDR2 YYNGEE. This CDR3 spans 15 amino acids. Here the CDR3 DNA reads TGTGCCAGCAGCCGAGGTCAATTGCCGGCCGGGGAGCTGTTTTTT. Its protein is CASSRGQLPAGELFF.

This clonotype has ten or more counts. The rearrangement links TRBV4-1 to TRBJ1-6; the match to TRBD1 covers 9 bases. The junction had 12 bases not matched to a gene; V was cut back by 4 bases and J by 8 bases. The CDR3 is made up of 17 amino acids. Germline V gene lookup returns CDR1 MGHRA and CDR2 YSYEKL. This chain's CDR3 is CASSRGTGRRPDSPLHF. CDR3 sequence (DNA): TGCGCCAGCAGCCGCGGGACAGGGAGGAGGCCGGATTCACCCCTCCACTTT.

This clonotype has ten or more counts. The V and J genes are TRBV4-1 and TRBJ1-2; unclear D gene. Trimming pared 0 bases from V and 7 bases from J, leaving 12 bases between. This CDR3 is 14 amino acids long. Germline loops: CDR1 MGHRA, CDR2 YSYEKL. Here the CDR3 DNA reads TGCGCCAGCAGCCAAGAAAGCCTACTTGGTGGCTACACCTTC. This encodes CASSQESLLGGYTF.